This T cell receptor (beta chain) was captured by sequencing in a study of blood T cell repertoires in COVID-19. In the study overall: Samples of COVID-19 (acute and convalescent) were obtained from the United States, Italy and Spain. T cells, B-cell-depleted T cells, or PBMCs provided the cDNA or gDNA that served as material.

Data came from immunoSEQ multiplex PCR; TCRdb stores just in-frame clones and leaves some out. There are approximately 310,000 clones in the sample; 89% occur only once, and 4.5% to 6.5% lies in the top ten. There are 12 residues in the CDR3. Deletions cut 3 bases from V and 8 bases from J, with 9 bases between. The germline V gene encodes CDR1 SGHRS and CDR2 YFSETQ. Participants came from roughly 24 US areas, aged roughly 18 to 95 years. Sequencing used PBMCs or T cells enriched from blood (not recorded which). This receptor was identified in a man aged 55 to 69 who had recovered from COVID-19. The V call is TRBV5-1, the J call TRBJ1-3; unclear D gene. The CDR3: CASSSDFHTIYF. In nucleotides, the CDR3 is TGCGCCAGCAGCTCCGACTTTCACACCATATATTTT.